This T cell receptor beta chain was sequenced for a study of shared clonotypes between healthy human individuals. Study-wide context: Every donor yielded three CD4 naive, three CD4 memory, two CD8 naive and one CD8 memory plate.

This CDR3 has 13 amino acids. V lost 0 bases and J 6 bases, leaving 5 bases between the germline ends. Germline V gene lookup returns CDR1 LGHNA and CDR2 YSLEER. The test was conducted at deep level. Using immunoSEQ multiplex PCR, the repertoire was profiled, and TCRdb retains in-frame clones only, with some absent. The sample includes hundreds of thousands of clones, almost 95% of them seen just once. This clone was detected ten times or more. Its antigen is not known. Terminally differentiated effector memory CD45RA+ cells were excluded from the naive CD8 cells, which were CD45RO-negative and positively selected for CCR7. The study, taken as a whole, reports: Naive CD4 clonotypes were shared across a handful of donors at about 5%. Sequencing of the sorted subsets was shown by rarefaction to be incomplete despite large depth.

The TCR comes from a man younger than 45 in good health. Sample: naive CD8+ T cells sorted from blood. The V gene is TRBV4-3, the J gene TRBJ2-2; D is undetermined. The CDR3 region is CASSQDWAGELFF. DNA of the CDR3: TGCGCCAGCAGCCAAGATTGGGCCGGGGAGCTGTTTTTT.